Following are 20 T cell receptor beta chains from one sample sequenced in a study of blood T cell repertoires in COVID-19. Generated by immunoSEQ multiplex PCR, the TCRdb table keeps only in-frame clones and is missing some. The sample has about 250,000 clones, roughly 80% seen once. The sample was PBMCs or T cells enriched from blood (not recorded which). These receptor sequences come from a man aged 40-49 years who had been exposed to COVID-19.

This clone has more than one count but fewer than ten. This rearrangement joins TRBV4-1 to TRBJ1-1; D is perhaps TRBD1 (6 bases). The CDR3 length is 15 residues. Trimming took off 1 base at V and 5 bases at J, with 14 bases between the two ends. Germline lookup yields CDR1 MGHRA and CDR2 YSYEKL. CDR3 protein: CASSQGAQGWTEAFF. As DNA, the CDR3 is TGCGCCAGCAGCCAAGGTGCGCAGGGGTGGACTGAAGCTTTCTTT.

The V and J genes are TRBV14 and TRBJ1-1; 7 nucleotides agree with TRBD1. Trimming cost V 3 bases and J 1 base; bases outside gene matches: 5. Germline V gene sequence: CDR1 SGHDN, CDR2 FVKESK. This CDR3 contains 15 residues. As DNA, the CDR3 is TGTGCCAGCAGCCACGCAGGGGGTGGGAACACTGAAGCTTTCTTT. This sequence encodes CASSHAGGGNTEAFF.

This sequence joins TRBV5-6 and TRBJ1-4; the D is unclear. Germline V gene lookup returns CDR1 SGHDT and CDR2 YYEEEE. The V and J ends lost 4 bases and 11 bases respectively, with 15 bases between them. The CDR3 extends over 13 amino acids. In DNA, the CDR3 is TGTGCCAGCAGCCGCCCGACTCCGGGGAAACTGTTTTTT. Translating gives CASSRPTPGKLFF.

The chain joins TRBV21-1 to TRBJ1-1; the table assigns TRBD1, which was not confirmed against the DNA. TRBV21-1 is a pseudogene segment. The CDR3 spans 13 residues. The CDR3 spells CASSRAENTEAFF. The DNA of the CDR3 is TGTGCCAGCAGCAGGGCCGAGAACACTGAAGCTTTCTTT.

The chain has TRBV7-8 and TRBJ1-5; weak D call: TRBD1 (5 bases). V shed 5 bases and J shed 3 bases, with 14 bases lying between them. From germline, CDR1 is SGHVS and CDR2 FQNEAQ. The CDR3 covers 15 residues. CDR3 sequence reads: CASSARGLDNQPQHF. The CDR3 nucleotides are TGTGCCAGCAGCGCCCGGGGGTTGGACAATCAGCCCCAGCATTTT.

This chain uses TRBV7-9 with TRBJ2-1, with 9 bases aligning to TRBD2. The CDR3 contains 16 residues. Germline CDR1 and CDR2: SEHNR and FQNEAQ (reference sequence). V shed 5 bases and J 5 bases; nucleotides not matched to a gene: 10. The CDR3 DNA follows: TGTGCCAGCAGCGTACTAGCGGGCTCCAGGAACAATGAGCAGTTCTTC. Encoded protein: CASSVLAGSRNNEQFF.

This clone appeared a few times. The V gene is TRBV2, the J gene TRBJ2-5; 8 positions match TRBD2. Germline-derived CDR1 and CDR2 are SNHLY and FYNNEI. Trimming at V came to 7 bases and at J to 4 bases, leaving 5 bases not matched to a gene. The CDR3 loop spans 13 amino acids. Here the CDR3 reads CASNPREGETQYF. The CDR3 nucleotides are TGTGCCAGCAACCCTCGGGAGGGAGAGACCCAGTACTTC.

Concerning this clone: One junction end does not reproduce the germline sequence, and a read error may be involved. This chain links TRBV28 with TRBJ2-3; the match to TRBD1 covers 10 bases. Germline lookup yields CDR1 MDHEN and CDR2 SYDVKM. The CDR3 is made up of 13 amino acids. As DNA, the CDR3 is TGTGCCAGCAGCCCCTCCGGGACAGGGGTTACAGATTTT. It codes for CASSPSGTGVTDF.

Here the CDR3 DNA reads TGCGCCAGCGGCCCCCTTGGACAGAACACTGAAGCTTTCTTT. Translating it yields CASGPLGQNTEAFF. The rearrangement joins TRBV5-1 to TRBJ1-1; a possible D gene is TRBD1 (5 bases). Per the germline V gene, CDR1 is SGHRS and CDR2 is YFSETQ. The CDR3 runs to 14 residues. The V and J ends lost 7 bases and 1 base respectively, with 14 bases between them.

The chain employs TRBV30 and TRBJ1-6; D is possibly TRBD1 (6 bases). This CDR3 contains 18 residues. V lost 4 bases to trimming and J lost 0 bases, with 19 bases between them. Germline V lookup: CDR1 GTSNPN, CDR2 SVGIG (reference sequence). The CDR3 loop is CAWTLYVGGNSYNSPLHF. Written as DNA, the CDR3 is TGTGCCTGGACCCTGTACGTAGGGGGAAACTCCTATAATTCACCCCTCCACTTT.

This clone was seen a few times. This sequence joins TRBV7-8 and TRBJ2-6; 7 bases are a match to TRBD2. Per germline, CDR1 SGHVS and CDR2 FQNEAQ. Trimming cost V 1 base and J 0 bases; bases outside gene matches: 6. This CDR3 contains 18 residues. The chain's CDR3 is CASSLVGLDFSGANVLTF. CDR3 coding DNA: TGTGCCAGCAGCTTAGTTGGACTAGACTTCTCTGGGGCCAACGTCCTGACTTTC.

The CDR3 DNA follows: TGTGCCAGCAGCCAAGACCCAGGTCTATTCAATCAGCCCCAGCATTTT. As protein: CASSQDPGLFNQPQHF. This chain connects TRBV4-2 to TRBJ1-5, with D unresolved. Germline V gives CDR1 LGHNA, CDR2 YNFKEQ. V lost 0 bases to trimming and J lost 3 bases, with 12 bases between them. The CDR3 consists of 16 residues.

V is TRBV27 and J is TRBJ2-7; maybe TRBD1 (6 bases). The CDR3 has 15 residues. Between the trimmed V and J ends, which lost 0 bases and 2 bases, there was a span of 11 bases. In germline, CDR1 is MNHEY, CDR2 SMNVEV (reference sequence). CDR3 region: CASSLSRDIAYEQYF. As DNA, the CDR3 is TGTGCCAGCAGTTTATCGAGGGACATTGCCTACGAGCAGTACTTC.

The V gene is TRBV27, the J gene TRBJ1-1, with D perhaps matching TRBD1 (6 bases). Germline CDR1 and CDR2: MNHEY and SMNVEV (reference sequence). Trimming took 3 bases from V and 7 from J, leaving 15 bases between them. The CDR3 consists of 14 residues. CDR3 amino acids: CASSFPGGAGEAFF. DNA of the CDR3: TGTGCCAGCAGTTTCCCCGGGGGGGCGGGTGAAGCTTTCTTT.

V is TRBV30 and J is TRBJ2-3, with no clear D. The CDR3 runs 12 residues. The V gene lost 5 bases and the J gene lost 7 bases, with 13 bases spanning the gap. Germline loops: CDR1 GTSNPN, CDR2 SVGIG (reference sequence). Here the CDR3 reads CAWGPVGYTQYF. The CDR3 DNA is TGTGCCTGGGGGCCTGTGGGCTATACGCAGTATTTT.

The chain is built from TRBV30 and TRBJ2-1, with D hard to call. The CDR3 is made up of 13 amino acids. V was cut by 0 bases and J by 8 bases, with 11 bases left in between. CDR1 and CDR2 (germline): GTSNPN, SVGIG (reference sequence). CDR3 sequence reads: CAWSVIRAHEQFF. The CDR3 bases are TGTGCCTGGAGTGTAATTAGAGCCCATGAGCAGTTCTTC.

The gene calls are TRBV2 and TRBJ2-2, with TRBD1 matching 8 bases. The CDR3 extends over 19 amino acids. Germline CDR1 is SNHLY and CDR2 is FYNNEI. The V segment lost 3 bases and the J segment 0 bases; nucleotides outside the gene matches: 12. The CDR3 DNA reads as TGTGCCAGCAGTGACCTGTGGGGGACAGGCATTACGAACACCGGGGAGCTGTTTTTT. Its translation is CASSDLWGTGITNTGELFF.

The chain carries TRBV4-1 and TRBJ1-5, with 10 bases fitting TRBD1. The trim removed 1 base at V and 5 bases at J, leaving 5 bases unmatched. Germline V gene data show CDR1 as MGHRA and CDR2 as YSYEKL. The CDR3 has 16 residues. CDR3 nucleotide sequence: TGCGCCAGCAGCCAAGGGACAGGGGGGGAATATCAGCCCCAGCATTTT. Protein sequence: CASSQGTGGEYQPQHF.

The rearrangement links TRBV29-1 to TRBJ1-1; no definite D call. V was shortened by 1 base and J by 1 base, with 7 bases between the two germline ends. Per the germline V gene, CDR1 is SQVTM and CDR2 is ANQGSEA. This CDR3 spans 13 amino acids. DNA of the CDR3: TGCAGCGTTGAAGCGCGTAGGAACACTGAAGCTTTCTTT. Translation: CSVEARRNTEAFF.

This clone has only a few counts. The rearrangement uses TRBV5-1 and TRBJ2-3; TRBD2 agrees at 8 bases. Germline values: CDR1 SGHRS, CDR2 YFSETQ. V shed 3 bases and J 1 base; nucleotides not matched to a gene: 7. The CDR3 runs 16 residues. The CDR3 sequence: CASSYTISGGTDTQYF. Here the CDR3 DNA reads TGCGCCAGCAGCTACACGATTAGCGGGGGCACAGATACGCAGTATTTT.